Below are 23 T cell receptor beta chains sequenced from a single sample in a study of blood T cell repertoires in COVID-19. Method: immunoSEQ multiplex PCR; TCRdb's copy keeps in-frame clones and lacks some. The sample has roughly 200,000 clones; approximately 90% are singletons. Sequences were obtained from PBMCs or T cells enriched from blood (not recorded which). The receptors derive from a man younger than 45 who had recovered from COVID-19.

Comments on this clone: Additional DNA sequences in this sample encode the identical CDR3. The chain couples TRBV7-2 to TRBJ2-7; 8 bases line up with TRBD2. Germline V gene lookup returns CDR1 SGHTA and CDR2 FQGNSA. V shed 1 base and J 4 bases; nucleotides not matched to a gene: 3. The CDR3 covers 14 residues. Here the CDR3 reads CASSLVAGNYEQYF. CDR3 DNA sequence: TGTGCCAGCAGCTTAGTAGCGGGAAATTACGAGCAGTACTTC.

The chain uses TRBV6-5 and TRBJ2-2, with D unclear. Trimming removed 4 bases from V and 0 bases from J, with 9 bases in between. Germline V gene data show CDR1 as MNHEY and CDR2 as SVGAGI. CDR3 size: 15 residues. CDR3 region: CASSFGQANTGELFF. CDR3 nucleotides: TGTGCCAGCAGTTTTGGGCAGGCGAACACCGGGGAGCTGTTTTTT.

V gene TRBV6-6 combines with J gene TRBJ1-2; no reliable D call. V lost 7 bases, J lost 0 bases, and 15 bases lay in between. This CDR3 is built from 15 residues. The germline V gene has CDR1 MNHNY and CDR2 SVGAGI (reference sequence). CDR3 loop: CASISETGANYGYTF. CDR3 DNA sequence: TGTGCCAGCATATCGGAGACTGGCGCTAACTATGGCTACACCTTC.

The chain couples TRBV18 to TRBJ2-3; D is possibly TRBD1 (6 bases). Germline CDR1 is KGHSH and CDR2 is LQKENI. The CDR3 sequence is 16 residues long. The V gene lost 1 base and the J gene lost 0 bases, with 11 bases spanning the gap. CDR3: CASSPRTVTSTDTQYF. Written as DNA, the CDR3 is TGTGCCAGCTCACCACGGACAGTCACTAGCACAGATACGCAGTATTTT.

This chain links TRBV29-1 with TRBJ2-3; 11 bases line up with TRBD2. Germline V gene data show CDR1 as SQVTM and CDR2 as ANQGSEA. CDR3 length: 16 residues. The V and J ends lost 1 base and 5 bases, in that order; junction bases with no gene match: 8. The CDR3 is CSVEGGPGLAVDTQYF. The CDR3 coding sequence is TGCAGCGTTGAAGGAGGACCGGGACTAGCGGTAGATACGCAGTATTTT.

The chain joins TRBV21-1 to TRBJ1-2; the table calls TRBD1, which could not be checked here. TRBV21-1 is classified as a pseudogene. The CDR3 covers 18 residues. The DNA for the CDR3 is TGTGCCAGCAGCAAAGTGAGGACCAGGGCGATACCTAACTATGGCTACACCTTC. It translates to CASSKVRTRAIPNYGYTF.

Turning to this clone: Germline and junction disagree at one end, which may indicate a read error. The genes are TRBV7-7 and TRBJ2-5, with 10 bases identical to TRBD1. Germline CDR1 SSHAT, CDR2 FNYEAQ (reference sequence). The CDR3 consists of 16 residues. CDR3 DNA: TGTGCTAGCAGCCTGACAGGGGGCGGTAACCAAGAGACCCAGTACTTC. Protein sequence: CASSLTGGGNQETQYF.

V is TRBV4-1 and J is TRBJ2-2, with D unclear. CDR1 is MGHRA, CDR2 YSYEKL, per germline. V was cut by 0 bases and J by 2 bases, with 7 bases left in between. CDR3 size: 15 residues. In nucleotides, the CDR3 is TGCGCCAGCAGCCAAGACCGACTTAACACCGGGGAGCTGTTTTTT. Protein sequence: CASSQDRLNTGELFF.

This sequence joins TRBV2 and TRBJ1-5; D call uncertain. The V end was cut by 5 bases, the J end by 4 bases, with 18 bases between. The CDR3 extends over 16 amino acids. Germline V gene data show CDR1 as SNHLY and CDR2 as FYNNEI. The CDR3 DNA is TGTGCCAGCAGTAGCCGGGTACTACCACCGAATCAGCCCCAGCATTTT. The encoded protein is CASSSRVLPPNQPQHF. The whole variable domain, filled in from reference TRBV2 and TRBJ1-5, reads EPEVTQTPSHQVTQMGQEVILRCVPISNHLYFYWYRQILGQKVEFLVSFYNNEISEKSEIFDDQFSVERPDGSNFTLKIRSTKLEDSAMYFCASSSRVLPPNQPQHFGDGTRLSIL.

This chain connects TRBV18 to TRBJ1-1, with TRBD1 matching over 8 bases. V was pared by 4 bases and J by 6 bases, with 13 bases of the junction left unmatched. There are 16 residues in the CDR3. CDR1 KGHSH and CDR2 LQKENI come from the germline V gene. The CDR3 nucleotides read TGTGCCAGCTCACTGACAGGGGAGCCCATAAGCGCTGAAGCTTTCTTT. Translated, it gives CASSLTGEPISAEAFF.

The rearrangement joins TRBV29-1 to TRBJ1-1; no reliable D call. The ends were cut back, 3 bases at V and 1 base at J, with 9 bases in the middle. The CDR3 length is 13 residues. The V gene's germline CDR1 is SQVTM and CDR2 ANQGSEA. In nucleotides, the CDR3 is TGCAGCGTTGAGGACGGGGAGAACACTGAAGCTTTCTTT. Translating it yields CSVEDGENTEAFF.

This clone was recorded a few times. The genes are TRBV18 and TRBJ1-2; TRBD1 might be the D (5 bases). Looked up from germline, CDR1 is KGHSH and CDR2 is LQKENI. CDR3 length equals 12 residues. Trimming left V 3 bases short and J 5 bases short, with 7 bases between. As DNA, the CDR3 is TGTGCCAGCTCACCGGGGGGATATGGCTACACCTTC. This encodes CASSPGGYGYTF.

The chain recombines TRBV27 with TRBJ2-1, with TRBD2 identical over 10 bases. This CDR3 is built from 20 residues. Germline CDR1 reads MNHEY; CDR2 reads SMNVEV (reference sequence). V was pared by 4 bases and J by 0 bases, with 15 bases of the junction left unmatched. CDR3: CASSSFGVAGGPSSYNEQFF. The CDR3 bases are TGTGCCAGCAGTTCCTTCGGGGTAGCGGGGGGCCCAAGCTCCTACAATGAGCAGTTCTTC.

The chain joins TRBV6-2 or TRBV6-3 to TRBJ2-7; 10 nucleotides line up with TRBD1. The CDR3 is 15 residues long. Germline CDR1 and CDR2: MNHEY and SVGEGT. The ends lost 4 bases at V and 4 bases at J; junction bases unmatched: 7. The chain's CDR3 is CASSFLTGGGYEQYF. The CDR3 DNA sequence: TGTGCCAGCAGTTTCCTGACAGGGGGCGGGTACGAGCAGTACTTC.

CDR3 region: CASSPRASGMPYEQYF. The CDR3 DNA reads as TGTGCCAGCTCACCACGGGCTAGCGGAATGCCCTACGAGCAGTACTTC. The rearrangement uses TRBV18 and TRBJ2-7; 7 bases fit TRBD2. The V gene's germline CDR1 is KGHSH and CDR2 LQKENI. V lost 1 base, J lost 2 bases, and 8 bases stayed unmatched. The CDR3 consists of 16 residues. The full variable domain, with the rest looked up from reference TRBV18 and TRBJ2-7, is NAGVMQNPRHLVRRRGQEARLRCSPMKGHSHVYWYRQLPEEGLKFMVYLQKENIIDESGMPKERFSAEFPKEGPSILRIQQVVRGDSAAYFCASSPRASGMPYEQYFGPGTRLTVT.

V and J are TRBV19 and TRBJ1-4; D is uncertain. The V gene lost 9 bases and the J gene lost 3 bases, with 14 bases spanning the gap. Germline assignment: CDR1 LNHDA and CDR2 SQIVND (reference sequence). This CDR3 has 14 amino acids. The chain's CDR3 is CASKPAISNEKLFF. DNA of the CDR3: TGTGCCAGCAAGCCCGCTATATCTAATGAAAAACTGTTTTTT.

This chain uses TRBV20-1 with TRBJ2-3, with 10 bases aligning to TRBD1. The J segment lost 4 bases and the V segment lost 3 bases, leaving 4 bases of the junction unmatched. CDR1 is DFQATT, CDR2 SNEGSKA, per germline (reference sequence). The CDR3 sequence is 14 residues long. The CDR3 DNA sequence: TGCAGTGCTAGTCGGGACAGGGGTTCAGATACGCAGTATTTT. Protein sequence: CSASRDRGSDTQYF.

V is TRBV2 and J is TRBJ2-7; a weak D match, TRBD1 (6 bases). V shed 11 bases and J shed 5 bases, with 13 bases lying between them. Germline-derived CDR1 and CDR2 are SNHLY and FYNNEI. The CDR3 contains 11 residues. The CDR3 loop is CAGKQGNEQYF. CDR3 DNA sequence: TGTGCCGGTAAACAGGGTAACGAGCAGTACTTC.

The J gene is TRBJ2-2, the V gene TRBV7-6; tentatively, D is TRBD2 (6 bases). There are 13 residues in the CDR3. The V gene's germline CDR1 is SGHVS and CDR2 FNYEAQ. The V and J ends lost 2 bases and 6 bases respectively, with 7 bases between them. The CDR3 loop reads CASSLTSPGELFF. The CDR3 bases are TGTGCCAGCAGCTTAACTAGCCCCGGGGAGCTGTTTTTT.

The rearrangement joins TRBV7-2 to TRBJ2-1; D gene unclear. The CDR3 consists of 16 residues. CDR1 SGHTA and CDR2 FQGNSA come from the germline V gene. Trimming removed 5 bases at V and 3 bases at J, with 17 bases between. The CDR3 protein is CASSPDSGTGYNEQFF. CDR3 in DNA: TGTGCCAGCAGCCCCGATTCGGGTACGGGCTACAATGAGCAGTTCTTC.

The V call is TRBV29-1, the J call TRBJ1-2, with D tentatively TRBD1 (5 bases). V gave up 6 bases and J gave up 5 bases, with 13 bases separating them. CDR3 size: 12 residues. The germline V gene has CDR1 SQVTM and CDR2 ANQGSEA. The CDR3 region has the DNA TGCAGCGTCCCCGAGACAGCATATGGCTACACCTTC. This codes for CSVPETAYGYTF. Filled out from reference TRBV29-1 and TRBJ1-2, the complete variable domain reads SAVISQKPSRDICQRGTSLTIQCQVDSQVTMMFWYRQQPGQSLTLIATANQGSEATYESGFVIDKFPISRPNLTFSTLTVSNMSPEDSSIYLCSVPETAYGYTFGSGTRLTVV.

This sequence joins TRBV5-4 and TRBJ2-3; 8 bases are a match to TRBD2. The CDR3 runs to 16 residues. In germline, CDR1 is SGHNT, CDR2 YYREEE (reference sequence). V was pared by 0 bases and J by 6 bases, with 9 bases of the junction left unmatched. CDR3 bases: TGTGCCAGCAGCTTGGGGAGCGGGGGCGGTGTGGATACGCAGTATTTT. As protein: CASSLGSGGGVDTQYF.

The rearrangement joins TRBV24-1 to TRBJ2-7; 10 bases map to TRBD1. CDR3 length: 16 residues. Germline V gives CDR1 KGHDR, CDR2 SFDVKD. Trimming at V came to 3 bases and at J to 5 bases, leaving 9 bases not matched to a gene. The CDR3 region has the DNA TGTGCCACCAGTGATCCCTCCGGGACAGGGGATCACGAGCAGTACTTC. Residues: CATSDPSGTGDHEQYF.